This T cell receptor beta chain was retrieved from a study of blood T cell repertoires in COVID-19. Whole-study context: T cells, B-cell-depleted T cells, or PBMCs provided the cDNA or gDNA that served as material.

As originally analysed: Estimated nucleated cell counts came from reference gene primer amplification. Only in-frame clones appear in the TCRdb table, and some are missing; sequencing was by immunoSEQ multiplex PCR. V and J calls plus clone size are reproduced from that table; the DNA served to infer D and trimming. The top ten hold 2.1% of the sample, which has roughly 250,000 clones, 70% to 90% seen once. The J segment lost 7 bases and the V segment lost 1 base, leaving 4 bases of the junction unmatched. Germline V gene sequence: CDR1 SGHAT, CDR2 FQNNGV. The CDR3 spans 15 residues. This chain uses TRBV11-2 with TRBJ1-4; 9 positions agree with TRBD1. The source material was peripheral blood. The TCR sequence derives from a woman in her forties who had recovered from COVID-19. The CDR3 DNA reads TGTGCCAGCAGCTTAGTTACAGGGGGCGTTGAAAAACTGTTTTTT. Its translation is CASSLVTGGVEKLFF. Full variable domain (missing parts from reference TRBV11-2 and TRBJ1-4): EAGVAQSPRYKIIEKRQSVAFWCNPISGHATLYWYQQILGQGPKLLIQFQNNGVVDDSQLPKDRFSAERLKGVDSTLKIQPAKLEDSAVYLCASSLVTGGVEKLFFGSGTQLSVL.